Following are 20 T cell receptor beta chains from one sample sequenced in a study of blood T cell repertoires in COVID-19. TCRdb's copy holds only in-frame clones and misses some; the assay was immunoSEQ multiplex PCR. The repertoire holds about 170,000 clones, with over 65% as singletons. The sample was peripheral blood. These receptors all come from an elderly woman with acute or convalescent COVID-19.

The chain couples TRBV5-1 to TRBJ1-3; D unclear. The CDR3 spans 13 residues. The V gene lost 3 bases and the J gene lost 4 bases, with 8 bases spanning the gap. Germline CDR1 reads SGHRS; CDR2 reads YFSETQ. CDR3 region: CASSSSGGNTIYF. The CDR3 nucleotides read TGCGCCAGCAGCTCATCCGGGGGAAACACCATATATTTT.

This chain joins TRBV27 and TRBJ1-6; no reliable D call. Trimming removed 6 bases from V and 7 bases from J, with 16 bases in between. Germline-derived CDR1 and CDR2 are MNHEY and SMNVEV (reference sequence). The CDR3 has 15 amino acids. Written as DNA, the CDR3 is TGTGCCAGCAGCCCTCCGGTCTCCTTAAATTCACCCCTCCACTTT. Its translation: CASSPPVSLNSPLHF.

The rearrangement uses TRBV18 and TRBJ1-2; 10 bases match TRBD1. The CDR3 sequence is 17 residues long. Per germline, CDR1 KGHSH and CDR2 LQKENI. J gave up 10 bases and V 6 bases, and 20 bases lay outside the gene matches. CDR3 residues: CASSRSPQPGQGKFYTF. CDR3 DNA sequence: TGTGCCAGCTCCCGAAGCCCCCAACCGGGACAGGGGAAGTTCTACACCTTC.

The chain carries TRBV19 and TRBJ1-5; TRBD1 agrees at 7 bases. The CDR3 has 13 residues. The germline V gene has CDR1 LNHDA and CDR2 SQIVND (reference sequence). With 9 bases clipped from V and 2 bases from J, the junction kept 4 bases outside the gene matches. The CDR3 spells CARKTGRNQPQHF. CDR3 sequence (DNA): TGTGCCAGAAAGACAGGGCGCAATCAGCCCCAGCATTTT.

DNA for the CDR3: TGTGCCAGCCGGGAGTTAACTGAAGCTTTCTTT. Translation: CASRELTEAFF. The V and J genes are TRBV19 and TRBJ1-1; D is undetermined. Trimming took off 9 bases at V and 5 bases at J, with 10 bases between the two ends. This CDR3 has 11 residues. CDR1 LNHDA and CDR2 SQIVND come from the germline V gene (reference sequence).

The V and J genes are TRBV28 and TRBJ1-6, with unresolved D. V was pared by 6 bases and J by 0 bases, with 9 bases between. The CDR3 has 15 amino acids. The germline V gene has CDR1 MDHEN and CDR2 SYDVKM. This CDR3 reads CASSHDSSYNSPLHF. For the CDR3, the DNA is TGTGCCAGCAGCCACGATAGCTCCTATAATTCACCCCTCCACTTT.

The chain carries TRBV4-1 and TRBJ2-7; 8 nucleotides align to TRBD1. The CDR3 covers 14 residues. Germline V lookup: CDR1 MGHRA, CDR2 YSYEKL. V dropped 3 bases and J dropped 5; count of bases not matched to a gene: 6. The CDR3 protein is CASSQADRGHEQYF. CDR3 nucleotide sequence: TGCGCCAGCAGCCAGGCAGACAGGGGCCACGAGCAGTACTTC.

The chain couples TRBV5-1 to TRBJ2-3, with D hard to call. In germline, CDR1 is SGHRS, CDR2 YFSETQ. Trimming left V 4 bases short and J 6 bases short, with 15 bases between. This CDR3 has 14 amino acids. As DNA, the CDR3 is TGCGCCAGCAGCCTGGAACAGCCGCTGGATACGCAGTATTTT. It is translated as CASSLEQPLDTQYF.

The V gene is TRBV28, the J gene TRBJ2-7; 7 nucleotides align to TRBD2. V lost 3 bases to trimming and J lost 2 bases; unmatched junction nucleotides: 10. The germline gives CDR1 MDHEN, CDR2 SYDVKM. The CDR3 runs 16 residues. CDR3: CASSFSLARLTYEQYF. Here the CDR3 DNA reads TGTGCCAGCAGTTTCTCACTAGCGAGACTTACCTACGAGCAGTACTTC.

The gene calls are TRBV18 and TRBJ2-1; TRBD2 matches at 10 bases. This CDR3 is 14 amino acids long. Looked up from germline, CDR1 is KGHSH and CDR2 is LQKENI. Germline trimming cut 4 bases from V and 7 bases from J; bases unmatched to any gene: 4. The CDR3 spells CASSRGSGRNEQFF. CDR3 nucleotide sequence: TGTGCCAGCTCACGGGGTAGCGGGAGGAATGAGCAGTTCTTC.

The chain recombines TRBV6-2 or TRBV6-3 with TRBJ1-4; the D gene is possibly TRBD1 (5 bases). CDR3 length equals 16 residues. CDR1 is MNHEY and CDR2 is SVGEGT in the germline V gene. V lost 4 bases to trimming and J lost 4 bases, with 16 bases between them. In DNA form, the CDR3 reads TGTGCCAGCAGTTTCGTTTCGGACATTAGTAATGAAAAACTGTTTTTT. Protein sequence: CASSFVSDISNEKLFF.

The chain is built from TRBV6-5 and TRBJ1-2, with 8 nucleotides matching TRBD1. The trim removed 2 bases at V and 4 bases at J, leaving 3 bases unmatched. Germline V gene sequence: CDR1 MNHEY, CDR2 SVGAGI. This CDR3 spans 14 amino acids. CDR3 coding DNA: TGTGCCAGCAGTTACACCGACAGGGGCTATGGCTACACCTTC. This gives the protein CASSYTDRGYGYTF.

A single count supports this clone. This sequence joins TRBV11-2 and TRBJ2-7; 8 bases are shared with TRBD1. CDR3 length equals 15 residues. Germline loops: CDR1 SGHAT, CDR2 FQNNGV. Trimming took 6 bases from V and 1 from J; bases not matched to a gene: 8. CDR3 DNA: TGTGCCAGCAGATCGCCAGGGGGCCGGTCCTACGAGCAGTACTTC. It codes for CASRSPGGRSYEQYF.

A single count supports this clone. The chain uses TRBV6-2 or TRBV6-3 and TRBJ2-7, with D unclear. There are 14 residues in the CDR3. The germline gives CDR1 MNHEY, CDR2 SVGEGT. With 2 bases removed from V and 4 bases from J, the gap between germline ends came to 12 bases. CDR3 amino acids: CASSYGVSSYEQYF. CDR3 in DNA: TGTGCCAGCAGTTACGGTGTCAGTTCTTACGAGCAGTACTTC.

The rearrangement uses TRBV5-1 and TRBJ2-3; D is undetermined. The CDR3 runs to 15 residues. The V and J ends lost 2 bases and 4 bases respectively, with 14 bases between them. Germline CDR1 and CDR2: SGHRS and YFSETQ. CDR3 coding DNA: TGCGCCAGCAGCTTTTCCCCGCTAGTAGCAGATACGCAGTATTTT. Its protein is CASSFSPLVADTQYF.

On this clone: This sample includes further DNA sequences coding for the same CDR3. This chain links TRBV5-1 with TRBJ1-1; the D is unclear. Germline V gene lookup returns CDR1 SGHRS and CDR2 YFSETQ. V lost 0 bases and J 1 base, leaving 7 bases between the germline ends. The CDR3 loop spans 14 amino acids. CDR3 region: CASSLAAGNTEAFF. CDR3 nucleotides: TGCGCCAGCAGCTTGGCAGCAGGGAACACTGAAGCTTTCTTT.

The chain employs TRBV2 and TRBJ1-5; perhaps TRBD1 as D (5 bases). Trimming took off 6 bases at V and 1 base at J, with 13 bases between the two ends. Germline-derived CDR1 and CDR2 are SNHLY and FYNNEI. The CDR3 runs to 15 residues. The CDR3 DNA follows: TGTGCCAGCAGCAGACAGCAATGGAGCAATCAGCCCCAGCATTTT. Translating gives CASSRQQWSNQPQHF.

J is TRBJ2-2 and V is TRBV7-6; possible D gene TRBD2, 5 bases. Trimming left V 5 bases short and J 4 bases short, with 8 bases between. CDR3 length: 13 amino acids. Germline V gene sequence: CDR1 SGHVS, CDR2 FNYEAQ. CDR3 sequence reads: CASSPAGTGELFF. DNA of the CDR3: TGTGCCAGCAGCCCGGCGGGCACCGGGGAGCTGTTTTTT.

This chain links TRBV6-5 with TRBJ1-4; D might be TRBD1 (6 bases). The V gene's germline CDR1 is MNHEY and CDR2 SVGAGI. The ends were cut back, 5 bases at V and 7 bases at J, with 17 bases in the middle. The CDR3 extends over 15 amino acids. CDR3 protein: CASSTNRVRREKLFF. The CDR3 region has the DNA TGTGCCAGCAGTACCAACAGGGTCCGCCGTGAAAAACTGTTTTTT.

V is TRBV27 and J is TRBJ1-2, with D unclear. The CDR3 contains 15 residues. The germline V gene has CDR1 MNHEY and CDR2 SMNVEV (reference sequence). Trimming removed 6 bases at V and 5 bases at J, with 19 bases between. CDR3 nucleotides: TGTGCCAGCAGCGTTTCATCCGCGGGCGGGTATGGCTACACCTTC. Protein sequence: CASSVSSAGGYGYTF.